Presented here are 30 T cell receptor beta chains from one specimen sequenced in a study of post-analysis software for immune sequencing data. Study outcomes and limitations: TRBV5-6, TRBV5-1 and TRBV20-1 were among four or five TRBV segments more frequent in patients than controls.

Presence of unique molecular identifiers characterized the TCR beta cDNA libraries. TCRdb analysed the PCR reads with MiXCR anew, one entry per CDR3 protein. The repertoire consists of about 150,000 distinct CDR3 sequences, with 30% occurring once and the leading ten covering roughly 1.6%. Antigens of these TCRs are unknown. Specimen: blood. All receptors derive from a girl aged 10-17 years with multiple sclerosis.

This clonotype was seen a few times. V is TRBV5-1 and J is TRBJ2-3; 9 bases align to TRBD2. This CDR3 is built from 15 residues. The junction had 5 bases not matched to a gene; V was cut back by 2 bases and J by 4 bases. Per the germline V gene, CDR1 is SGHRS and CDR2 is YFSETQ. The CDR3 DNA sequence: TGCGCCAGCAGCTTTGACGCGGGAGGGCCAGATACGCAGTATTTT. This codes for CASSFDAGGPDTQYF.

This clonotype has at least ten counts. The chain recombines TRBV4-1 with TRBJ2-3; TRBD1 matches at 7 bases. Germline values: CDR1 MGHRA, CDR2 YSYEKL. V lost 0 bases to trimming and J lost 4 bases; unmatched junction nucleotides: 10. The CDR3 sequence is 17 residues long. CDR3 region: CASSQDGPQGYPDTQYF. CDR3 nucleotide sequence: TGCGCCAGCAGCCAAGACGGCCCACAGGGGTATCCAGATACGCAGTATTTT.

This sequence joins TRBV7-9 and TRBJ2-3; D is possibly TRBD1 (5 bases). This CDR3 is 14 amino acids long. Trimming removed 7 bases from V and 4 bases from J, with 15 bases in between. CDR1 SEHNR and CDR2 FQNEAQ come from the germline V gene (reference sequence). In nucleotides, the CDR3 is TGTGCCAGCACCCAGGGATTCGGACCAGATACGCAGTATTTT. Amino acid sequence: CASTQGFGPDTQYF.

This clonotype was counted only a few times. The chain links TRBV27 to TRBJ2-7; 8 nucleotides match TRBD1. CDR3 length: 14 amino acids. Germline V gene lookup returns CDR1 MNHEY and CDR2 SMNVEV (reference sequence). Trimming cost V 0 bases and J 2 bases; bases outside gene matches: 0. The CDR3 protein is CASSLSQGAYEQYF. The CDR3 DNA is TGTGCCAGCAGTTTATCACAGGGGGCCTACGAGCAGTACTTC.

The chain carries TRBV4-2 and TRBJ1-5, with TRBD1 identical over 7 bases. The CDR3 loop spans 17 amino acids. Germline V gives CDR1 LGHNA, CDR2 YNFKEQ. The junction had 10 bases not matched to a gene; V was cut back by 5 bases and J by 0 bases. The CDR3 nucleotides are TGTGCCAGCAGCTCGCAACAGGGGTCCAATAGCAATCAGCCCCAGCATTTT. The encoded protein is CASSSQQGSNSNQPQHF.

This clonotype has at least ten counts. This rearrangement joins TRBV14 to TRBJ2-5, with D unclear. Germline CDR1 is SGHDN and CDR2 is FVKESK. The CDR3 loop spans 13 amino acids. V gave up 0 bases and J gave up 4 bases, with 6 bases separating them. The CDR3 here is CASSQEILETQYF. The CDR3 DNA follows: TGTGCCAGCAGCCAAGAAATATTAGAGACCCAGTACTTC.

This clonotype was found many times. This chain connects TRBV6-2 or TRBV6-3 to TRBJ2-7; 7 bases map to TRBD1. Per the germline V gene, CDR1 is MNHEY and CDR2 is SVGEGT. V gave up 2 bases and J gave up 0 bases; unmatched junction bases: 7. The CDR3 has 16 amino acids. CDR3 protein: CASSYNPGGASYEQYF. The CDR3 region has the DNA TGTGCCAGCAGTTACAACCCAGGGGGTGCCTCCTACGAGCAGTACTTC.

A remark on this clonotype: A read error may explain this, as a much larger clone is one base away. The rearrangement joins TRBV6-2 or TRBV6-3 to TRBJ2-7; 7 bases fit TRBD1. The germline V gene has CDR1 MNHEY and CDR2 SVGEGT. The CDR3 is 15 residues long. CDR3 sequence reads: CTSSYHGQVADEQYF. The CDR3 bases are TGTACCAGCAGTTACCATGGACAGGTAGCAGACGAGCAGTACTTC.

With regard to this clonotype: It may be a read error: a sequence one base away is much more abundant. The chain links TRBV12-3 or TRBV12-4 to TRBJ2-5; 8 bases match TRBD1. V shed 8 bases and J 4 bases; nucleotides not matched to a gene: 6. CDR3 size: 13 residues. CDR3 nucleotides: TGTGCCAGCGGGAATACAGGGGGAGAGACCCAGTACTTC. Its protein product is CASGNTGGETQYF.

In this sample, this clonotype turned up many times. The chain uses TRBV9 and TRBJ2-5; D is tentatively TRBD1 or TRBD2 (5 bases each). This CDR3 has 15 amino acids. Trimming cost V 0 bases and J 5 bases, with 14 bases left between them. CDR1 SGDLS and CDR2 YYNGEE come from the germline V gene. CDR3 protein: CASSVGPEGTETQYF. CDR3 coding DNA: TGTGCCAGCAGCGTAGGACCCGAAGGGACCGAGACCCAGTACTTC.

Points on this clonotype: This may be a read error, as it is one base from a much larger clone. V and J are TRBV5-5 and TRBJ2-5; 10 nucleotides match TRBD2. Trimming at V came to 5 bases and at J to 5 bases, leaving 6 bases not matched to a gene. Germline V gene data show CDR1 as SGHKS and CDR2 as YYEKEE (reference sequence). The CDR3 has 14 amino acids. CDR3 sequence: CASRTRTSGETQYF. In DNA form, the CDR3 reads TGTGCCAGCAGGACCCGGACTAGCGGTGAGACCCAGTACTTC.

This clonotype was observed a handful of times. The junction departs from the called germline gene at one end, perhaps through a read error. The chain recombines TRBV12-5 with TRBJ1-5, with D tentatively TRBD1 (5 bases). The CDR3 covers 15 residues. Germline CDR1 LGHNT, CDR2 FRNRAP. For the CDR3, the DNA is TGTGCTGGTGGTTTGCTGGGAGGGGAGGGTCAGCCCCAGCATTTT. Translating gives CAGGLLGGEGQPQHF.

This clonotype has ten or more counts. The gene calls are TRBV4-2 and TRBJ2-3; 7 bases fit TRBD2. This CDR3 region has 15 residues. Unmatched junction bases numbered 5, after V lost 1 base and J lost 4 bases. Per germline, CDR1 LGHNA and CDR2 YNFKEQ. Written as DNA, the CDR3 is TGTGCCAGCAGCCAAGTGCGGGGAGGGGCAGATACGCAGTATTTT. Amino acid sequence: CASSQVRGGADTQYF.

The chain links TRBV30 to TRBJ1-2; TRBD1 matches 7 bases. This CDR3 comprises 16 residues. Germline V gene data show CDR1 as GTSNPN and CDR2 as SVGIG (reference sequence). J was trimmed by 2 bases and V by 2 bases; bases with no gene match: 11. CDR3 DNA sequence: TGTGCCTGGAGTTACCCGCGGGACAGCCTAAACTATGGCTACACCTTC. Translated: CAWSYPRDSLNYGYTF.

The chain is built from TRBV5-5 and TRBJ1-5; TRBD1 is a possible D gene (6 bases). This CDR3 is 15 amino acids long. V was pared by 4 bases and J by 0 bases, with 11 bases between. The germline gives CDR1 SGHKS, CDR2 YYEKEE (reference sequence). CDR3 protein: CASSLGQNSNQPQHF. The CDR3 DNA reads as TGTGCCAGCAGCCTTGGACAGAATAGCAATCAGCCCCAGCATTTT.

The V gene is TRBV5-1, the J gene TRBJ2-7; D is unresolved. This CDR3 contains 16 residues. V lost 2 bases to trimming and J lost 4 bases, with 19 bases between them. The germline CDR1 and CDR2 sequences are SGHRS and YFSETQ. The CDR3 sequence: CASSLSGSQTTYEQYF. DNA of the CDR3: TGCGCCAGCAGCTTATCCGGGTCCCAAACCACTTACGAGCAGTACTTC. The variable domain in full, with the rest retrieved from reference TRBV5-1 and TRBJ2-7, is KAGVTQTPRYLIKTRGQQVTLSCSPISGHRSVSWYQQTPGQGLQFLFEYFSETQRNKGNFPGRFSGRQFSNSRSEMNVSTLELGDSALYLCASSLSGSQTTYEQYFGPGTRLTVT.

This clonotype came up many times. The chain couples TRBV12-3 or TRBV12-4 to TRBJ2-7; D is unresolved. CDR3 length: 12 residues. Between the trimmed V and J ends, which lost 3 bases and 3 bases, there was a span of 6 bases. CDR3 bases: TGTGCCAGCAGTTTGGTAGTCTACGAGCAGTACTTC. As protein: CASSLVVYEQYF.

For this clonotype: One end of the junction fails to match germline, which may point to a read error. The chain couples TRBV5-1 to TRBJ2-1; D is perhaps TRBD1 or TRBD2 (5 bases each). The CDR3 consists of 14 residues. The V gene's germline CDR1 is SGHRS and CDR2 YFSETQ. CDR3 in amino acids: CASSFGTDYNGQFF. The CDR3 coding sequence is TGCGCCAGCAGCTTCGGGACCGATTACAATGGGCAGTTCTTC.

J is TRBJ2-6 and V is TRBV5-1; 7 positions agree with TRBD2. Germline values: CDR1 SGHRS, CDR2 YFSETQ. Trimming cost V 5 bases and J 0 bases; bases outside gene matches: 11. The CDR3 sequence is 18 residues long. The CDR3 DNA reads TGCGCCAGCAGTCGCGAGGCGGGAGCGTCCTCTGGGGCCAACGTCCTGACTTTC. This sequence encodes CASSREAGASSGANVLTF.

The genes are TRBV5-1 and TRBJ1-2; D gene ambiguous. The germline V gene has CDR1 SGHRS and CDR2 YFSETQ. The CDR3 has 15 amino acids. V was cut by 0 bases and J by 7 bases, with 16 bases left in between. CDR3 DNA: TGCGCCAGCAGCTTGGGTGATGAGGGTTCCGGTGGCTACACCTTC. This encodes CASSLGDEGSGGYTF.

This clonotype was seen a handful of times. The chain carries TRBV5-1 and TRBJ2-6; TRBD1 is a possible D gene (5 bases). The CDR3 sequence is 17 residues long. Per germline, CDR1 SGHRS and CDR2 YFSETQ. V lost 0 bases, J lost 0 bases, and 10 bases lay in between. The CDR3 sequence: CASSLEGLLSGANVLTF. CDR3 nucleotides: TGCGCCAGCAGCTTGGAGGGGCTACTCTCTGGGGCCAACGTCCTGACTTTC.

This chain links TRBV30 with TRBJ2-1; D gene uncertain. CDR3 size: 17 residues. Deletions cut 2 bases from V and 2 bases from J, with 19 bases between. The germline CDR1 and CDR2 sequences are GTSNPN and SVGIG (reference sequence). CDR3 amino acids: CAWSPPAFGSAYNEQFF. The CDR3 DNA is TGTGCCTGGAGTCCGCCCGCATTTGGCTCAGCCTACAATGAGCAGTTCTTC.

This clonotype has only a few counts. A read error may explain this, as a much larger clone is one base away. This sequence joins TRBV20-1 and TRBJ2-3, with a weak D call TRBD2 (6 bases). Germline CDR1 DFQATT, CDR2 SNEGSKA (reference sequence). V was clipped by 1 base and J by 5 bases, with 10 bases between them. The CDR3 sequence is 13 residues long. CDR3 nucleotide sequence: TGCAGTGCTAGAGCGGGAGTTTTAGATACGCAGTATTTT. This codes for CSARAGVLDTQYF.

This chain links TRBV28 with TRBJ1-2; no definite D call. V dropped 11 bases and J dropped 7 bases, with 17 bases sitting between them. The CDR3 has 12 residues. Germline lookup yields CDR1 MDHEN and CDR2 SYDVKM. The CDR3, as DNA: TGTGCCTCGCGGGCAAAGCCAGGTGGCTACACCTTC. It codes for CASRAKPGGYTF.

Concerning this clonotype itself: This may be a read error, as it is one base from a much larger clone. This chain links TRBV25-1 with TRBJ2-7; D ambiguous. This CDR3 is 11 amino acids long. From germline, CDR1 is MGHDK and CDR2 SYGVNS. V dropped 6 bases and J dropped 6 bases, with 9 bases sitting between them. CDR3 bases: TGTGCCAGCAGGGATGGCAGCGAGCAGTACTTC. Translation: CASRDGSEQYF.

The chain uses TRBV6-1 and TRBJ2-1; D tentatively reads TRBD1 or TRBD2 (5 bases each). Germline V CDR1 and CDR2: MNHNS, SASEGT. The CDR3 has 15 amino acids. V shed 7 bases and J shed 8 bases, with 21 bases lying between them. The CDR3 DNA reads as TGTGCCAGCATGGGGGTTGACTATAATCTTGATGAGCAGTTCTTC. Its translation is CASMGVDYNLDEQFF.

This clonotype appeared many times. The chain joins TRBV9 to TRBJ2-1; no firm D call. This CDR3 has 14 residues. Looked up from germline, CDR1 is SGDLS and CDR2 is YYNGEE. V lost 2 bases, J lost 3 bases, and 9 bases lay in between. The CDR3 sequence is CASSVAADYNEQFF. The CDR3 DNA follows: TGTGCCAGCAGCGTCGCGGCAGACTACAATGAGCAGTTCTTC.

This clonotype was observed a few times. The V call is TRBV30, the J call TRBJ1-1, with D possibly TRBD1 on 5 matching bases. The CDR3 extends over 14 amino acids. Germline assignment: CDR1 GTSNPN and CDR2 SVGIG (reference sequence). V lost 0 bases to trimming and J lost 8 bases, with 16 bases between them. CDR3 loop: CAWSVEGKRGEAFF. The CDR3 DNA sequence: TGTGCCTGGAGTGTTGAGGGGAAGAGAGGGGAAGCTTTCTTT.

This clonotype was seen repeatedly, ten times or more. The V call is TRBV12-3 or TRBV12-4, the J call TRBJ1-4, with 11 bases aligning to TRBD1. Trimming took 6 bases from V and 6 from J; bases not matched to a gene: 9. The CDR3 is made up of 16 amino acids. The CDR3 DNA is TGTGCCAGCAGATCCGGGACAGGGGGGGCAGATGAAAAACTGTTTTTT. Encoded protein: CASRSGTGGADEKLFF.

In this sample, this clonotype turned up a few times. This chain connects TRBV21-1 to TRBJ1-1. TRBV21-1 is annotated as a pseudogene. There are 12 residues in the CDR3. The CDR3 here is CASSKGVTEAFF. In DNA form, the CDR3 reads TGTGCCAGCAGCAAAGGGGTTACTGAAGCTTTCTTT.